This TCR beta chain stems from a study of blood T cell repertoires in COVID-19. Turning to the study itself: There were acute and convalescent COVID-19 samples, and they came from the United States, Italy and Spain. From T cells, B-cell-depleted T cells, or PBMCs came the material, which was cDNA or gDNA.

The germline CDR1 and CDR2 sequences are LGHDT and YNNKEL (reference sequence). Trimming removed 4 bases from V and 3 bases from J, with 11 bases in between. The length of the CDR3 is 14 residues. Participant ages covered roughly 18 to 89 years across 20 to 25 US areas. The study counted Cohort 3 donors as recovered given two negative PCRs, clearance, or symptom resolution. TCRdb's copy holds only in-frame clones and misses some; the assay was immunoSEQ multiplex PCR. The table shows about 220,000 clones, with about four fifths occurring only once. Sequenced sample: PBMCs or T cells enriched from blood (not recorded which). V gene TRBV3-1 (or the pseudogene TRBV3-2) combines with J gene TRBJ2-3; weak D call: TRBD1 (5 bases). This receptor was identified in an older woman who had recovered from COVID-19. The CDR3 loop reads CASSPREGTDTQYF. The CDR3 region has the DNA TGTGCCAGCAGCCCCAGGGAAGGTACAGATACGCAGTATTTT.